The sequence of this T cell receptor (beta chain) was determined in a study of OX40 agonist ivuxolimab in advanced cancers. Assay used: immunoSEQ multiplex PCR; TCRdb lists only in-frame clones, some missing. Here the sample spans roughly 30,000 clones, around 74% being singletons. Germline-derived CDR1 and CDR2 are SGHVS and FNYEAQ. Losses at the gene ends were 5 bases for V and 4 bases for J; bases not matched to a gene: 6. This CDR3 region has 15 residues. This clone was picked up a small number of times. The V call is TRBV7-6, the J call TRBJ2-1, with TRBD1 matching 9 bases. The material sequenced was CD4+ or CD8+ T cells sorted from blood, taken in a trial of the OX40 agonist ivuxolimab. This TCR came from an adult with an advanced solid tumor such as melanoma, head and neck, liver or kidney cancer. The CDR3 region is CASSHTGTGYNEQFF. DNA of the CDR3: TGTGCCAGCAGCCATACCGGGACAGGGTACAATGAGCAGTTCTTC.